This record looks at one TCR beta chain sequence and its context. Profiled with immunoSEQ multiplex PCR; TCRdb holds only in-frame clones, not every one. This sample carries about 170,000 clones, roughly 82% of them seen once, and the ten largest clones take about 7.7%. Seattle-derived patients entered the study during active infection and were followed longitudinally. The sample is drawn from a study of blood T cell repertoires in COVID-19. Study background: T cells, B-cell-depleted T cells, or PBMCs provided the cDNA or gDNA that served as material.

Germline V gene sequence: CDR1 DFQATT, CDR2 SNEGSKA (reference sequence). The CDR3 runs 9 residues. Deletions cut 6 bases from V and 8 bases from J, with 7 bases between. The V gene is TRBV20-1, the J gene TRBJ1-2; no clear D. The clonotype was recovered from a woman aged 40 to 50 with COVID-19, enrolled during active disease. Sequencing was carried out using peripheral blood. The CDR3 DNA sequence: TGCAGTGCGAAGAGGGGCTACACCTTC. Protein product: CSAKRGYTF.